The rows below give T cell receptor beta chains drawn from one sample of a study of T-cell reconstitution after alpha-beta-depleted transplantation in children. TCRdb itself ran the PCR reads through MiXCR, one entry per CDR3 protein. The sample shows more than 500,000 distinct CDR3 sequences, roughly an eighth of them seen only once. Sequences were derived from PBMCs, mostly from graft donor cells, sampled 180 days after TCRalphabeta/CD19-depleted stem cell transplant. The receptor source for this set is a female patient between 2 and 10 years old who had a stem cell transplant for aplastic anemia, so the T cells may come from the graft donor. Each CDR3 is given with its conserved first and last residue. The order of the fields is CDR3 DNA, CDR3 protein, D gene, clone size, J gene, V gene. D genes are given only for firm matches. Clone size is not always given. Where it is, it says once, few, many or a class for expanded clones.

TGCGCCAGCAGCTACCGGGACAGGGCTTTTGAAGCTTTCTTT | CASSYRDRAFEAFF | TRBD1 | - | TRBJ1-1 | TRBV5-1
TGTGCCAGCACCCTGGGAGCAGGGGGCGGGACCCAGTACTTC | CASTLGAGGGTQYF | TRBD1 | - | TRBJ2-5 | TRBV7-7
TGTGCCATCAGTGAGTGGACAGGGGTGGCTGGAAACACCATATATTTT | CAISEWTGVAGNTIYF | TRBD1 | few | TRBJ1-3 | TRBV10-3
TGCGCCAGCAGCTTGGATGCGGGGGCGGGGAATGAGCAGTTCTTC | CASSLDAGAGNEQFF | - | many | TRBJ2-1 | TRBV5-1
TGTGCCAGCAGTGAAAACACAGATACGCAGTATTTT | CASSENTDTQYF | - | - | TRBJ2-3 | TRBV25-1
TGCGCCAGCAGCCCGACAGGGTACCAAGAGACCCAGTACTTC | CASSPTGYQETQYF | TRBD1 | many | TRBJ2-5 | TRBV5-1
TGTGCCAGCAGCCCCCGGACTAGCGGGGACGAGCAGTACTTC | CASSPRTSGDEQYF | TRBD2 | many | TRBJ2-7 | TRBV7-7
TGTGCCAGCTCAAGGACGGAAGCTAACTATGGCTACACCTTC | CASSRTEANYGYTF | - | few | TRBJ1-2 | TRBV18
TGTGCCAGCAGCCACAAAGGACTAGCAGACTACGAGCAGTACTTC | CASSHKGLADYEQYF | TRBD2 | - | TRBJ2-7 | TRBV3-1
TGTGCCAGTAGTCAGGGTACCTACGAGCAGTACTTC | CASSQGTYEQYF | - | few | TRBJ2-7 | TRBV19
TGTGCCAGCAGCCACCGAACTGGACTAGCTTACCCCACAGATACGCAGTATTTT | CASSHRTGLAYPTDTQYF | TRBD2 | - | TRBJ2-3 | TRBV4-2
TGCGCCAGCAGAACAGGGACTAACTATGGCTACACCTTC | CASRTGTNYGYTF | - | - | TRBJ1-2 | TRBV5-1
TGTGCCAGCAGGGTAGGACTATGGGACACCGGGGAGCTGTTTTTT | CASRVGLWDTGELFF | - | few | TRBJ2-2 | TRBV28
TGCAGTGCTAGAGGAGCTAGTTCGTACGAGCAGTACTTC | CSARGASSYEQYF | - | many | TRBJ2-7 | TRBV20-1
TGCAGCGGGGACTTCTACAATGAGCAGTTCTTC | CSGDFYNEQFF | - | many | TRBJ2-1 | TRBV29-1
TGTGCCAGTAGGTCGGTGGGATTACCCTCCTACAATGAGCAGTTCTTC | CASRSVGLPSYNEQFF | - | - | TRBJ2-1 | TRBV19
TGTGCCAGCACCTTCCTTGGACAGGGAGAAGAGACCCAGTACTTC | CASTFLGQGEETQYF | TRBD1 | few | TRBJ2-5 | TRBV27
TGTGCCACCGCACTAGCAGATACGCAGTATTTT | CATALADTQYF | - | few | TRBJ2-3 | TRBV15
TGCAGCGTTGACAAATCGGGGCCTGGCACAGATACGCAGTATTTT | CSVDKSGPGTDTQYF | - | many | TRBJ2-3 | TRBV29-1
TGTGCCAGCAGCCCTCACCCTAGCGATGAGCAGTTCTTC | CASSPHPSDEQFF | - | few | TRBJ2-1 | TRBV2
TGTGCCAGCAGCCGACTAGGGGTGGCTCACCAGCAGTACTTC | CASSRLGVAHQQYF | - | few | TRBJ2-7 | TRBV7-9
TGCAGTGCTACGTCCTTCACCACAGATACGCAGTATTTT | CSATSFTTDTQYF | - | - | TRBJ2-3 | TRBV20-1
TGTGCCAGTAGTATCTGGGCAAGCGACGATGAGCAGTTCTTC | CASSIWASDDEQFF | - | - | TRBJ2-1 | TRBV19
TGCAGTACGCGCAAGCGGAGCTCCTACAATGAGCAGTTCTTC | CSTRKRSSYNEQFF | - | - | TRBJ2-1 | TRBV20-1
TGTGCCAGCAACGAAGGTGGGCCAGATACGCAGTATTTT | CASNEGGPDTQYF | - | many | TRBJ2-3 | TRBV7-6
TGTGCCACCAGTCATCCCCAAGCGGGAGGAGGAGGAGATACGCAGTATTTT | CATSHPQAGGGGDTQYF | TRBD2 | few | TRBJ2-3 | TRBV24-1
TGTGCCAGCAGCCTCCTACTAAACGCTCGCGGCGAGCAGTACTTC | CASSLLLNARGEQYF | - | - | TRBJ2-7 | TRBV14
TGCAGTGCTAAACCGGTCCGGGGACAGGGGCCCAATTCCTACGAGCAGTACTTC | CSAKPVRGQGPNSYEQYF | TRBD1 | - | TRBJ2-7 | TRBV20-1
TGTGCCAGCATTGAGAGAGCCTTTCGCACAGATACGCAGTATTTT | CASIERAFRTDTQYF | - | - | TRBJ2-3 | TRBV28
TGTGCCATCAGTGAAATTAGCGGGAGGGCCCGTTCCACAGATACGCAGTATTTT | CAISEISGRARSTDTQYF | TRBD2 | few | TRBJ2-3 | TRBV10-3
TGTGCCAGCAGCCAAGGAGGAGTCACTAATGAAAAACTGTTTTTT | CASSQGGVTNEKLFF | - | - | TRBJ1-4 | TRBV14
TGCGCCAGCAGCTTGGGGCTGGACAGGGGCACAGATACGCAGTATTTT | CASSLGLDRGTDTQYF | TRBD1 | many | TRBJ2-3 | TRBV5-1
TGCAGCGCTCGGACAGCTAACATGAACACTGAAGCTTTCTTT | CSARTANMNTEAFF | - | many | TRBJ1-1 | TRBV29-1